This TCR beta chain was profiled in a study of molecular identifiers for immune sequencing clone quantification. In the sort, naive CD8 T cells were defined as CD8+CD4-CCR7+CD45RA+. Study results and caveats: Spike-in Jurkat TCR RNA from a single cell reportedly registered among about 1 million naive cells.

This clonotype was recorded many times. Its antigen is currently unknown. Trimming pared 3 bases from V and 0 bases from J, leaving 3 bases between. The CDR3 runs to 13 residues. CDR1 and CDR2 (germline): MNHEY, SMNVEV (reference sequence). TCRdb called the PCR reads again in MiXCR, with one record for every CDR3 protein. The sample lists about 89,000 distinct CDR3 sequences; roughly 19% were seen once. Sequenced input: naive CD8+ T cells from blood, with Jurkat cell RNA spiked in. Subset here: FACS-sorted CD8+CD4-CCR7+CD45RA+ naive T cells. This chain joins TRBV27 and TRBJ1-5; no clear D gene. The receptor's source is a human donor in good health. Some libraries in this study had Jurkat cell RNA spiked in. The CDR3 nucleotides are TGTGCCAGCAGTTTGGTTAGCAATCAGCCCCAGCATTTT. Its translation: CASSLVSNQPQHF.